This TCR beta chain emerged from a study of monozygotic twins with cystic fibrosis. Between the trimmed V and J ends, which lost 5 bases and 2 bases, there was a span of 7 bases. The CDR3 has 13 amino acids. Germline V gene data show CDR1 as LNHDA and CDR2 as SQIVND (reference sequence). On this clone: Its antigen is unknown.

Whole-study results and caveats: Unrelated CF individuals shared fewer identical clonotypes than monozygotic CF twins.

Sequencing used immunoSEQ multiplex PCR; TCRdb keeps in-frame clones, though not all of them. The sample records approximately 25,000 clones, 91% being singletons. Sequenced material: blood. The sequence was collected from a girl aged 2-15 years with cystic fibrosis. The chain couples TRBV19 to TRBJ1-5, with D unresolved. In DNA, the CDR3 is TGTGCCAGTAGTTTGCAGGGCAATCAGCCCCAGCATTTT. Its protein product is CASSLQGNQPQHF.